Below are 16 T cell receptor beta chains sequenced from a single sample in a study of cytomegalovirus exposure and HLA in healthy donors. Profiled with immunoSEQ multiplex PCR; TCRdb holds only in-frame clones, not every one. This table holds 220,000 or so clones, 80% to 85% found once. The sequenced material came from PBMCs. These receptor sequences come from a woman in her 30s in good health and CMV-seropositive.

This rearrangement joins TRBV7-9 to TRBJ1-1; D unclear. Looked up from germline, CDR1 is SEHNR and CDR2 is FQNEAQ (reference sequence). V was clipped by 2 bases and J by 6 bases, with 4 bases between them. This CDR3 has 11 residues. The CDR3 is CASSLQAEAFF. Written as DNA, the CDR3 is TGTGCCAGCAGCTTACAAGCTGAAGCTTTCTTT.

The rearrangement joins TRBV29-1 to TRBJ1-1; D is undetermined. V was clipped by 1 base and J by 7 bases, with 13 bases between them. CDR3 length equals 13 residues. Germline assignment: CDR1 SQVTM and CDR2 ANQGSEA. The CDR3 DNA sequence: TGCAGCGTTGAAGTGTTTTCGGCAAATGAAGCTTTCTTT. It translates to CSVEVFSANEAFF. The full variable domain, completed using reference TRBV29-1 and TRBJ1-1, is SAVISQKPSRDICQRGTSLTIQCQVDSQVTMMFWYRQQPGQSLTLIATANQGSEATYESGFVIDKFPISRPNLTFSTLTVSNMSPEDSSIYLCSVEVFSANEAFFGQGTRLTVV.

The chain uses TRBV2 and TRBJ1-2; possibly TRBD1 for D (5 bases). The germline CDR1 and CDR2 sequences are SNHLY and FYNNEI. The CDR3 is made up of 13 amino acids. With 1 base removed from V and 2 bases from J, the gap between germline ends came to 5 bases. CDR3 sequence reads: CASSEGQNYGYTF. Here the CDR3 DNA reads TGTGCCAGCAGTGAAGGACAGAACTATGGCTACACCTTC.

The chain links TRBV30 to TRBJ1-4; the D gene is possibly TRBD1 (6 bases). Trimming stripped 0 bases from V and 2 bases from J, with 7 bases between. The CDR3 has 14 residues. CDR1 and CDR2 (germline): GTSNPN, SVGIG (reference sequence). CDR3 sequence: CAWSVGGTNEKLFF. CDR3 nucleotides: TGTGCCTGGAGTGTAGGGGGGACTAATGAAAAACTGTTTTTT.

This clone occurred once. This rearrangement joins TRBV29-1 to TRBJ2-3; D is uncertain. The V gene lost 7 bases and the J gene lost 6 bases, with 8 bases spanning the gap. The CDR3 is 10 amino acids. Germline V gene sequence: CDR1 SQVTM, CDR2 ANQGSEA. CDR3 in amino acids: CSALSDTQYF. CDR3 nucleotides: TGCAGCGCCCTCTCGGATACGCAGTATTTT.

The V and J genes are TRBV28 and TRBJ2-7; 9 bases fit TRBD1. V trimming: 6 bases; J trimming: 4 bases; junction bases outside the gene matches: 10. The germline gives CDR1 MDHEN, CDR2 SYDVKM. This CDR3 contains 15 residues. The CDR3 DNA is TGTGCCAGCAGCCCCGGGACAGGGCTAAGTTACGAGCAGTACTTC. Protein: CASSPGTGLSYEQYF. The entire variable domain, with the rest obtained from reference TRBV28 and TRBJ2-7, is as follows: DVKVTQSSRYLVKRTGEKVFLECVQDMDHENMFWYRQDPGLGLRLIYFSYDVKMKEKGDIPEGYSVSREKKERFSLILESASTNQTSMYLCASSPGTGLSYEQYFGPGTRLTVT.

This rearrangement joins TRBV27 to TRBJ1-5; D unresolved. The CDR3 covers 14 residues. The V end lost 0 bases, the J end lost 8 bases, and 11 bases lay between the germline ends. CDR1 is MNHEY, CDR2 SMNVEV, per germline (reference sequence). CDR3 DNA: TGTGCCAGCAGTTTATCGGCCCATGGGAAGCCCCAGCATTTT. This gives the protein CASSLSAHGKPQHF.

The sample holds one count of this clone. The chain combines TRBV6-5 with TRBJ1-1; possibly TRBD1 for D (6 bases). This CDR3 is 14 amino acids long. V lost 2 bases and J 3 bases, leaving 10 bases between the germline ends. The germline gives CDR1 MNHEY, CDR2 SVGAGI. The CDR3 DNA sequence: TGTGCCAGCAGTTACGGGGGCACCCACACTGAAGCTTTCTTT. Its protein is CASSYGGTHTEAFF.

The gene calls are TRBV7-3 and TRBJ2-1; possibly TRBD1 for D (8 bases). Germline V gene lookup returns CDR1 SGHTA and CDR2 FQGTGA. V gave up 4 bases and J gave up 4 bases, with 14 bases separating them. This CDR3 region has 15 residues. The CDR3, as DNA: TGTGCCAGCAGCTCCGGACAGGGAGGGTACAATGAGCAGTTCTTC. Amino acid sequence: CASSSGQGGYNEQFF.

The J gene is TRBJ2-7, the V gene TRBV11-1, with TRBD2 matching over 13 bases. The CDR3 sequence is 17 residues long. Germline V gives CDR1 SGHAT, CDR2 FQDESV (reference sequence). V lost 3 bases to trimming and J lost 2 bases; unmatched junction nucleotides: 7. In DNA form, the CDR3 reads TGTGCCAGCAGCTTCGGACTAGCGGGAGAGGTCGCCTACGAGCAGTACTTC. The encoded protein is CASSFGLAGEVAYEQYF.

The V call is TRBV27, the J call TRBJ2-7; D is perhaps TRBD1 (5 bases). Trimming removed 6 bases at V and 4 bases at J, with 43 bases between. The CDR3 sequence is 23 residues long. Germline CDR1 MNHEY, CDR2 SMNVEV (reference sequence). CDR3 coding DNA: TGTGCCAGCAGCCCTATTTCTCTTGACAGCCGGCGGTGGTGGGTCGAAGAAACATACGAGCAGTACTTC. It yields the protein CASSPISLDSRRWWVEETYEQYF.

This rearrangement joins TRBV28 to TRBJ2-7; the match to TRBD1 covers 8 bases. The CDR3 consists of 13 residues. Unmatched junction bases numbered 1, after V lost 5 bases and J lost 1 base. In germline, CDR1 is MDHEN, CDR2 SYDVKM. The CDR3 loop is CASSTGGSYEQYF. Written as DNA, the CDR3 is TGTGCCAGCAGTACAGGGGGATCCTACGAGCAGTACTTC.

CDR3 sequence reads: CASSLDRGRGSTEAFF. The CDR3 nucleotides are TGTGCCAGCAGCTTAGATCGAGGTAGGGGTAGCACTGAAGCTTTCTTT. The gene calls are TRBV11-2 and TRBJ1-1; weak D call: TRBD1 (5 bases). V gave up 0 bases and J gave up 4 bases, with 15 bases separating them. The length of the CDR3 is 16 residues. From germline, CDR1 is SGHAT and CDR2 FQNNGV.

This clone qualifies as medium-sized. This chain joins TRBV6-1 and TRBJ2-1, with TRBD1 identical over 10 bases. The CDR3 extends over 15 amino acids. After removal of 1 base from V and 3 bases from J, the junction contained 0 bases not matched to a gene. The germline gives CDR1 MNHNS, CDR2 SASEGT. CDR3 bases: TGTGCCAGCAGTGAAGGGACAGGGGGCTACAATGAGCAGTTCTTC. Protein sequence: CASSEGTGGYNEQFF.

The rearrangement uses TRBV19 and TRBJ2-7, with 7 bases identical to TRBD2. J gave up 6 bases and V 5 bases, and 10 bases lay outside the gene matches. This CDR3 has 14 residues. The germline V gene encodes CDR1 LNHDA and CDR2 SQIVND (reference sequence). The DNA of the CDR3 is TGTGCCAGTAGTTTGTCCCGGGACTACGGCGAGCAGTACTTC. Translated: CASSLSRDYGEQYF.

CDR3 loop: CASSEAGLAEAYEQYF. CDR3 bases: TGTGCCAGCAGTGAAGCAGGGCTAGCGGAGGCATACGAGCAGTACTTC. The chain employs TRBV6-1 and TRBJ2-7; 7 positions match TRBD2. Losses at the gene ends were 0 bases for V and 4 bases for J; bases not matched to a gene: 9. CDR1 and CDR2 (germline): MNHNS, SASEGT. This CDR3 region has 16 residues.